This TCR beta chain was identified during a study of blood T cell repertoires in COVID-19. For the study at large: Samples of COVID-19 (acute and convalescent) were obtained from the United States, Italy and Spain. Sources were T cells, B-cell-depleted T cells, or PBMCs; the material itself was cDNA or gDNA.

Germline values: CDR1 MNHEY, CDR2 SMNVEV (reference sequence). The junction had 4 bases not matched to a gene; V was cut back by 6 bases and J by 5 bases. This CDR3 has 13 residues. In the study's own analysis: Cell counts per sample came from amplifying reference gene primers. TCRdb's copy holds only in-frame clones and misses some; the assay was immunoSEQ multiplex PCR. V and J calls and clone size are given by that table; D and trimming were obtained from the DNA. The sample comprises 180,000 or so clones, around nine tenths of which are singletons, and around 7% rests with the top ten. The V gene is TRBV27, the J gene TRBJ2-7; 10 bases map to TRBD2. The source material was peripheral blood. This TCR came from a middle-aged man with acute or convalescent COVID-19. The CDR3 here is CASSTSGADEQYF. Written as DNA, the CDR3 is TGTGCCAGCAGCACTAGCGGGGCTGACGAGCAGTACTTC.